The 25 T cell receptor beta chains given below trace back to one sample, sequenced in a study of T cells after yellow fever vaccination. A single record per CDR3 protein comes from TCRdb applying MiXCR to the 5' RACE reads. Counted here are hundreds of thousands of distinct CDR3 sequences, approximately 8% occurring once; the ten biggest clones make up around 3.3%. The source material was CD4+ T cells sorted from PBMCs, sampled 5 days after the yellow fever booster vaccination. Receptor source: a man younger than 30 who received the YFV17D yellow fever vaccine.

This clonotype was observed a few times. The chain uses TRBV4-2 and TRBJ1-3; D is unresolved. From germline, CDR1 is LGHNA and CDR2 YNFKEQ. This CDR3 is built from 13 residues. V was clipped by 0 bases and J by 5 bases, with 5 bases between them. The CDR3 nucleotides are TGTGCCAGCAGCCAAGAGATTAGAAACACCATATATTTT. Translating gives CASSQEIRNTIYF.

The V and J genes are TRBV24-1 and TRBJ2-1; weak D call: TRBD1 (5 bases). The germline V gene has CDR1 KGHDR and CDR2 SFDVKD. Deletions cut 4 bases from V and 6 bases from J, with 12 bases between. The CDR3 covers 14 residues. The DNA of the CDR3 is TGTGCCACCAGTGACGTGGGGCGGACCAATGAGCAGTTCTTC. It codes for CATSDVGRTNEQFF.

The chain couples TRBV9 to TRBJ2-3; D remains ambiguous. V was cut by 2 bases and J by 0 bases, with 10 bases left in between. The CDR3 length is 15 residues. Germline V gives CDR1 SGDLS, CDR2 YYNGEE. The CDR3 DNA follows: TGTGCCAGCAGCGTTCGCGCTAGTAGCACAGATACGCAGTATTTT. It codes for CASSVRASSTDTQYF. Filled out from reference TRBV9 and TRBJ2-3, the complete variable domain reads DSGVTQTPKHLITATGQRVTLRCSPRSGDLSVYWYQQSLDQGLQFLIQYYNGEERAKGNILERFSAQQFPDLHSELNLSSLELGDSALYFCASSVRASSTDTQYFGPGTRLTVL.

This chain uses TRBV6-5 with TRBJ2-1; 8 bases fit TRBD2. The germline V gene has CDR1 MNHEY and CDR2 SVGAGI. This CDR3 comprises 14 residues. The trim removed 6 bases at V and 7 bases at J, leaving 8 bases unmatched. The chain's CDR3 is CASSVTRGANEQFF. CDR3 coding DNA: TGTGCCAGCAGCGTAACGCGGGGGGCTAATGAGCAGTTCTTC.

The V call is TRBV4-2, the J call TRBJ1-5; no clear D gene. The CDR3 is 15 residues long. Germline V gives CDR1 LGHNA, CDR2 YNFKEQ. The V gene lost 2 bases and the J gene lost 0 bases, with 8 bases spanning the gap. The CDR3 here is CASSQLSGSNQPQHF. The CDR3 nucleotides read TGTGCCAGCAGCCAATTGTCTGGTAGCAATCAGCCCCAGCATTTT.

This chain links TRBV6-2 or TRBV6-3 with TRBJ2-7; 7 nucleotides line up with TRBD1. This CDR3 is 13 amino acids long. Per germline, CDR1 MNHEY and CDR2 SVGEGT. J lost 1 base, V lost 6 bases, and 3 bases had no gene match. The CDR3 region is CASRQGRSYEQYV. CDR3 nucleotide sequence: TGTGCCAGCAGACAGGGGCGTTCCTACGAGCAGTACGTC.

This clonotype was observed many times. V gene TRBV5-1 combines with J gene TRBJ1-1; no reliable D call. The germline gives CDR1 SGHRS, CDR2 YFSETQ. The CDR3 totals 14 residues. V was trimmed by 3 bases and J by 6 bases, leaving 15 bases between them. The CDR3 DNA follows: TGCGCCAGCAGCTCCTTCTCGGCGGTTGCTGAAGCTTTCTTT. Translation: CASSSFSAVAEAFF.

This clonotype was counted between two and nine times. This CDR3 reads CASSSGQGAQETQYF. Written as DNA, the CDR3 is TGCGCCAGCAGCTCCGGACAGGGGGCCCAAGAGACCCAGTACTTC. V gene TRBV5-1 combines with J gene TRBJ2-5; 11 nucleotides line up with TRBD1. Germline values: CDR1 SGHRS, CDR2 YFSETQ. The CDR3 has 15 residues. The junction had 2 bases not matched to a gene; V was cut back by 3 bases and J by 1 base.

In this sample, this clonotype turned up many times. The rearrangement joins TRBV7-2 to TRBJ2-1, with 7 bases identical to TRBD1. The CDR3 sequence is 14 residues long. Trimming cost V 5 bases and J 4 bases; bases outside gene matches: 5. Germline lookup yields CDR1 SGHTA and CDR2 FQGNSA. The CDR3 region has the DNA TGTGCCAGCAGCCCCGGACAGGAATACAATGAGCAGTTCTTC. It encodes CASSPGQEYNEQFF.

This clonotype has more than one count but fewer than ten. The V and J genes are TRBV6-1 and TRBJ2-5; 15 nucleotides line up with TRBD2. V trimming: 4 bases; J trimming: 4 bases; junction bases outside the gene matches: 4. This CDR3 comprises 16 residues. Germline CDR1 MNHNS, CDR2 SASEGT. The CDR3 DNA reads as TGTGCCAGCAGTGGGGGACTAGCGGGGGGAGGAGAGACCCAGTACTTC. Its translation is CASSGGLAGGGETQYF.

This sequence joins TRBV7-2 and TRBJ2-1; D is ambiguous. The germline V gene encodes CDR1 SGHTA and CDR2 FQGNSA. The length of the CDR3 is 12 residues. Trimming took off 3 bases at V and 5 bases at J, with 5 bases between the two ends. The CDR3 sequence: CASSLYHNEQFF. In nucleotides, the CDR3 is TGTGCCAGCAGCTTGTACCACAATGAGCAGTTCTTC.

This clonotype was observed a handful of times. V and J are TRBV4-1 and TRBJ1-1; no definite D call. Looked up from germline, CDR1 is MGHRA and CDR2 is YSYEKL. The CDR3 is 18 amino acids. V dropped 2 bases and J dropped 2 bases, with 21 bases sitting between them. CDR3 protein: CASSQPPRPSPINTEAFF. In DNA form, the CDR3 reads TGCGCCAGCAGCCAACCCCCCAGGCCCTCGCCAATAAACACTGAAGCTTTCTTT.

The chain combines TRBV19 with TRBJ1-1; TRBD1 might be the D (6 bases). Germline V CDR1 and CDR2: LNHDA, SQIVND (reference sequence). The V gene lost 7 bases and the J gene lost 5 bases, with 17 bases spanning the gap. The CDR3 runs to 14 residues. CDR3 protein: CASKGVDDGTEAFF. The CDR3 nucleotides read TGTGCCAGTAAGGGGGTTGACGATGGGACTGAAGCTTTCTTT. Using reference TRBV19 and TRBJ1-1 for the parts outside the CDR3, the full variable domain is DGGITQSPKYLFRKEGQNVTLSCEQNLNHDAMYWYRQDPGQGLRLIYYSQIVNDFQKGDIAEGYSVSREKKESFPLTVTSAQKNPTAFYLCASKGVDDGTEAFFGQGTRLTVV.

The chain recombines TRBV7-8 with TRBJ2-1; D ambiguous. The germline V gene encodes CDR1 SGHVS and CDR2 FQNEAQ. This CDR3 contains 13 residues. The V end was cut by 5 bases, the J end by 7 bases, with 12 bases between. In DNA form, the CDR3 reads TGTGCCAGCAGCGAAGGCAGGCTTAATGAGCAGTTCTTC. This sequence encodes CASSEGRLNEQFF.

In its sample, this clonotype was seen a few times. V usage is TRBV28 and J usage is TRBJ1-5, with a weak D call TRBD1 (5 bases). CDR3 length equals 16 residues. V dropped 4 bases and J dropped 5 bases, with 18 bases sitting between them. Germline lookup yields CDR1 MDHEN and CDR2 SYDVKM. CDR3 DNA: TGTGCCAGCAGTTCGGGGACCCGGGGGTGGGATCAGCCCCAGCATTTT. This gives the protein CASSSGTRGWDQPQHF.

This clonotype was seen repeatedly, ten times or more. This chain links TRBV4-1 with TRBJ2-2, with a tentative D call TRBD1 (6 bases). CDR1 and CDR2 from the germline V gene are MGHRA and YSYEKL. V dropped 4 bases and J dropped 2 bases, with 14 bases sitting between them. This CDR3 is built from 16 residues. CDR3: CASSLRGTKNTGELFF. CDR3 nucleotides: TGCGCCAGCAGCCTAAGAGGGACAAAAAACACCGGGGAGCTGTTTTTT.

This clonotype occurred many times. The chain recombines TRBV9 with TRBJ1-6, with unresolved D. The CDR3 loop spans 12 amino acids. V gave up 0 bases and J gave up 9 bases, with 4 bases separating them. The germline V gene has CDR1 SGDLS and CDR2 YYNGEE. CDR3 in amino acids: CASSVVGSPLHF. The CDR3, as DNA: TGTGCCAGCAGCGTAGTTGGTTCACCCCTCCACTTT.

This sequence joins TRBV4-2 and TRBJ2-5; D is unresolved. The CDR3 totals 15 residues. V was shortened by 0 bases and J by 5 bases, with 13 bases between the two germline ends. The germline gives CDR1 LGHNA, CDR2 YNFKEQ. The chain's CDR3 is CASSQETVGSETQYF. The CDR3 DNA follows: TGTGCCAGCAGCCAAGAGACGGTGGGTTCGGAGACCCAGTACTTC.

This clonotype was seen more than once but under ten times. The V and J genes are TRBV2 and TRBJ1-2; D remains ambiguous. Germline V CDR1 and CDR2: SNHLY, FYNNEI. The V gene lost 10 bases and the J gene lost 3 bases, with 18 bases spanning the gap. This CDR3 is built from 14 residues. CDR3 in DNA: TGTGCCACCGAACACCAGGACGGAGACTATGGCTACACCTTC. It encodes CATEHQDGDYGYTF.

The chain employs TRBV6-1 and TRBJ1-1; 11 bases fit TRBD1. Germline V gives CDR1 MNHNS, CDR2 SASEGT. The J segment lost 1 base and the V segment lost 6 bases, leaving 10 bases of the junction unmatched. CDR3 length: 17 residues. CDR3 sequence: CASRRDRGIARNTEAFF. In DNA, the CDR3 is TGTGCCAGCAGGAGGGACAGGGGGATAGCTAGGAACACTGAAGCTTTCTTT.

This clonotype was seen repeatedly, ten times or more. DNA of the CDR3: TGTGCCAGCAACGACCTTGGGACAGGGGACTACGAGCAGTACTTC. Encoded protein: CASNDLGTGDYEQYF. This chain joins TRBV6-2 or TRBV6-3 and TRBJ2-7; 10 positions agree with TRBD1. This CDR3 is 15 amino acids long. The V and J ends lost 7 bases and 3 bases, in that order; junction bases with no gene match: 9. Looked up from germline, CDR1 is MNHEY and CDR2 is SVGEGT.

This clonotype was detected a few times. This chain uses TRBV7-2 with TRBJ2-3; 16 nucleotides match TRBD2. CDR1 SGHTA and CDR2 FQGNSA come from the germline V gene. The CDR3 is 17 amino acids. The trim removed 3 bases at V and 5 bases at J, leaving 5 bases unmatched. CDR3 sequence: CASSLGLAGGRQDTQYF. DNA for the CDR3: TGTGCCAGCAGCTTGGGACTAGCGGGGGGGCGGCAAGATACGCAGTATTTT.

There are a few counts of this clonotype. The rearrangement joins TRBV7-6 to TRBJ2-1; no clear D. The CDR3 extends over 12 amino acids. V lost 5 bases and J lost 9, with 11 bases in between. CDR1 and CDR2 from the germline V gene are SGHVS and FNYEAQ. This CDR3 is CASSPLRLEQFF. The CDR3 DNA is TGTGCCAGCAGCCCCCTTAGACTTGAGCAGTTCTTC. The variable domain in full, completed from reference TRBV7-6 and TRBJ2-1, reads GAGVSQSPRYKVTKRGQDVALRCDPISGHVSLYWYRQALGQGPEFLTYFNYEAQQDKSGLPNDRFSAERPEGSISTLTIQRTEQRDSAMYRCASSPLRLEQFFGPGTRLTVL.

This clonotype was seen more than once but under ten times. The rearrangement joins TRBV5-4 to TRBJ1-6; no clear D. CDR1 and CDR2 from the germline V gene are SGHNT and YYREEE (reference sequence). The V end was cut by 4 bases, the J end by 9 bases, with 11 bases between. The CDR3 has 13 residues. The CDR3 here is CASSLGGRSPLHF. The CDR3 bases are TGTGCCAGCAGCCTTGGTGGACGTTCACCCCTCCACTTT.

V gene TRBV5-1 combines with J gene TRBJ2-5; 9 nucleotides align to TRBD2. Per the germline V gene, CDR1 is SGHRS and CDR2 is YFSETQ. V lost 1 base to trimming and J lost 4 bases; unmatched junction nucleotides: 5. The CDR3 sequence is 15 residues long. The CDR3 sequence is CASSLKGLALETQYF. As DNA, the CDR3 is TGCGCCAGCAGCTTGAAGGGACTAGCCTTAGAGACCCAGTACTTC.